The 22 T cell receptor beta chains below were found in one sample sequenced in a study of Ad26.COV2.S vaccination and SARS-CoV-2 variants. Treatment of the sample: some 20 received Ad26.COV2.S at low or high dose, single or two shots; roughly five received placebo; per-sample allocation not given. Specimens were obtained on day 63 following the first vaccine or placebo injection. Generated by immunoSEQ multiplex PCR, the TCRdb table keeps only in-frame clones and is missing some. The top ten clones hold about 1.5% of a sample with 440,000 or so clones, about 89% of them seen once. The source material was peripheral blood, sampled in a trial of Ad26.COV2.S vaccine versus placebo. These receptors were collected from a person aged 18-60 years who received the Ad26.COV2.S COVID-19 vaccine or a placebo.

The CDR3 loop is CASSFRGGNIQYF. CDR3 DNA sequence: TGTGCCAGCAGTTTCCGCGGTGGAAACATTCAGTACTTC. The J gene is TRBJ2-4, the V gene TRBV28, with D hard to call. The CDR3 is made up of 13 amino acids. Germline lookup yields CDR1 MDHEN and CDR2 SYDVKM. V lost 3 bases, J lost 6 bases, and 9 bases lay in between.

This clone was seen a handful of times. J is TRBJ2-5 and V is TRBV7-2; the D is unclear. Germline values: CDR1 SGHTA, CDR2 FQGNSA. The V end was cut by 10 bases, the J end by 1 base, with 16 bases between. There are 14 residues in the CDR3. CDR3: CATGRSGSQETQYF. The CDR3 DNA is TGTGCCACTGGGCGTTCGGGTTCCCAAGAGACCCAGTACTTC.

The chain uses TRBV5-1 and TRBJ1-1, with TRBD1 as a possible D gene (6 bases). This CDR3 spans 16 amino acids. V dropped 4 bases and J dropped 5 bases, with 21 bases sitting between them. Germline V lookup: CDR1 SGHRS, CDR2 YFSETQ. CDR3 nucleotide sequence: TGCGCCAGCAGCCCCCCGGCGGGGGGCGCCTCTACTGAAGCTTTCTTT. Translated: CASSPPAGGASTEAFF. The complete variable domain, with remaining parts taken from reference TRBV5-1 and TRBJ1-1, reads KAGVTQTPRYLIKTRGQQVTLSCSPISGHRSVSWYQQTPGQGLQFLFEYFSETQRNKGNFPGRFSGRQFSNSRSEMNVSTLELGDSALYLCASSPPAGGASTEAFFGQGTRLTVV.

The chain uses TRBV5-1 and TRBJ2-7; 7 bases are a match to TRBD1. V lost 3 bases, J lost 3 bases, and 9 bases stayed unmatched. Germline V CDR1 and CDR2: SGHRS, YFSETQ. The length of the CDR3 is 15 residues. In DNA, the CDR3 is TGCGCCAGCAGCTCCCAGACAGGGATACGCTACGAGCAGTACTTC. Its translation: CASSSQTGIRYEQYF.

The rearrangement links TRBV4-3 to TRBJ1-2; TRBD1 might be the D (5 bases). The germline gives CDR1 LGHNA, CDR2 YSLEER. The CDR3 runs to 14 residues. Between the trimmed V and J ends, which lost 2 bases and 4 bases, there was a span of 11 bases. For the CDR3, the DNA is TGCGCCAGCAGCCAATCCAGGGCTAGCTATGGCTACACCTTC. This translates into CASSQSRASYGYTF.

The chain carries TRBV7-2 and TRBJ1-4, with a possible D match to TRBD1 (5 bases). The CDR3 spans 15 residues. Germline CDR1 reads SGHTA; CDR2 reads FQGNSA. Between the trimmed V and J ends, which lost 2 bases and 0 bases, there was a span of 7 bases. The CDR3 DNA is TGTGCCAGCAGCTTAAAGACAGCAACTAATGAAAAACTGTTTTTT. This sequence encodes CASSLKTATNEKLFF.

The CDR3 region has the DNA TGTGCCAGCAGCCCGCCGGGCACGGTCTACAATGAGCAGTTCTTC. It specifies CASSPPGTVYNEQFF. The chain carries TRBV7-3 and TRBJ2-1; D gene uncertain. The CDR3 runs to 15 residues. CDR1 is SGHTA and CDR2 is FQGTGA in the germline V gene. Trimming stripped 5 bases from V and 3 bases from J, with 14 bases between.

The chain couples TRBV4-1 to TRBJ2-1; possibly TRBD1 for D (6 bases). Per the germline V gene, CDR1 is MGHRA and CDR2 is YSYEKL. The V end lost 1 base, the J end lost 11 bases, and 21 bases lay between the germline ends. The CDR3 length is 16 residues. This CDR3 is CASSQGGGTSTHQQFF. The CDR3 nucleotides read TGCGCCAGCAGCCAAGGAGGGGGAACTAGTACCCACCAGCAGTTCTTC.

The rearrangement uses TRBV19 and TRBJ1-1; TRBD1 might be the D (5 bases). Germline V gene sequence: CDR1 LNHDA, CDR2 SQIVND (reference sequence). V was cut by 5 bases and J by 0 bases, with 10 bases left in between. The length of the CDR3 is 14 residues. The chain's CDR3 is CASSGAGLNTEAFF. The DNA for the CDR3 is TGTGCCAGTAGTGGGGCAGGGCTGAACACTGAAGCTTTCTTT.

This rearrangement joins TRBV15 to TRBJ1-1; no clear D. V shed 5 bases and J shed 0 bases, with 7 bases lying between them. The CDR3 is made up of 13 amino acids. CDR1 is LNHNV and CDR2 is YYDKDF in the germline V gene (reference sequence). The CDR3 loop is CATSEVMNTEAFF. CDR3 DNA: TGTGCCACCAGCGAAGTGATGAACACTGAAGCTTTCTTT.

A few counts support this clone. The rearrangement uses TRBV18 and TRBJ1-1, with TRBD1 matching 7 bases. The CDR3 is 14 amino acids. V gave up 5 bases and J gave up 5 bases; unmatched junction bases: 8. CDR1 is KGHSH, CDR2 LQKENI, per germline. The chain's CDR3 is CASSAAGGSTEAFF. CDR3 nucleotides: TGTGCCAGCTCAGCGGCAGGGGGGAGTACTGAAGCTTTCTTT.

The V gene is TRBV12-3 or TRBV12-4, the J gene TRBJ2-3, with D possibly being TRBD1 (5 bases). This CDR3 is built from 13 residues. With 8 bases removed from V and 2 bases from J, the gap between germline ends came to 11 bases. In nucleotides, the CDR3 is TGTGCCAGCGCCAAAGGGGTCACAGATACGCAGTATTTT. Its protein product is CASAKGVTDTQYF.

The chain has TRBV6-2 or TRBV6-3 and TRBJ2-1, with D tentatively TRBD2 (6 bases). The germline V gene has CDR1 MNHEY and CDR2 SVGEGT. The CDR3 is 13 amino acids. V gave up 4 bases and J gave up 7 bases, with 11 bases separating them. CDR3 loop: CASSWTRGNEQFF. Written as DNA, the CDR3 is TGTGCCAGCAGTTGGACCCGGGGGAATGAGCAGTTCTTC.

This chain uses TRBV10-3 with TRBJ1-1; unclear D gene. The CDR3 is made up of 13 amino acids. V was cut by 4 bases and J by 3 bases, with 9 bases left in between. Looked up from germline, CDR1 is ENHRY and CDR2 is SYGVKD. Here the CDR3 DNA reads TGTGCCATCAGTGGGGCCCTGCACACTGAAGCTTTCTTT. This gives the protein CAISGALHTEAFF.

Here the CDR3 reads CASSKGGLAGPVYEQYF. The CDR3 DNA reads as TGTGCCAGCAGCAAAGGTGGACTAGCGGGGCCAGTCTACGAGCAGTACTTC. The chain is built from TRBV21-1 and TRBJ2-7; the table's D gene call, TRBD2, was not cross checked with the DNA. TRBV21-1 is flagged as a pseudogene. CDR3 size: 17 residues.

This chain uses TRBV7-2 with TRBJ2-5, with D maybe TRBD2 (5 bases). Deletions cut 0 bases from V and 3 bases from J, with 11 bases between. In germline, CDR1 is SGHTA, CDR2 FQGNSA. The CDR3 length is 15 residues. As DNA, the CDR3 is TGTGCCAGCAGCTTAGCCCCCCTGGGAGAAGAGACCCAGTACTTC. This codes for CASSLAPLGEETQYF.

The chain joins TRBV29-1 to TRBJ1-5; the D gene is possibly TRBD1 (6 bases). Germline-derived CDR1 and CDR2 are SQVTM and ANQGSEA. The V gene lost 3 bases and the J gene lost 4 bases, with 16 bases spanning the gap. The CDR3 sequence is 15 residues long. For the CDR3, the DNA is TGCAGCGTTGATGGTTGTGGAAGGGGGAATCAGCCCCAGCATTTT. It is translated as CSVDGCGRGNQPQHF.

For the CDR3, the DNA is TGTGCCAGCAGCCAAAGCGGGGGCGCCTATGATGAGCAGTTCTTC. Translation gives CASSQSGGAYDEQFF. The genes are TRBV3-1 (or the pseudogene TRBV3-2) and TRBJ2-1, with 8 bases matching TRBD2. The CDR3 runs to 15 residues. Germline V lookup: CDR1 LGHDT, CDR2 YNNKEL (reference sequence). The junction had 8 bases not matched to a gene; V was cut back by 2 bases and J by 8 bases.

This clone has just one count. CDR3 DNA: TGTGCCACCAGGCTCCAAGGGGGCGGGGAGCTGTTTTTT. Translating gives CATRLQGGGELFF. V and J are TRBV15 and TRBJ2-2; a possible D gene is TRBD1 (6 bases). The CDR3 runs 13 residues. CDR1 is LNHNV, CDR2 YYDKDF, per germline (reference sequence). The ends were cut back, 6 bases at V and 7 bases at J, with 12 bases in the middle.

This chain joins TRBV4-3 and TRBJ1-2, with no clear D. Germline CDR1 and CDR2: LGHNA and YSLEER. This CDR3 comprises 16 residues. V was shortened by 1 base and J by 7 bases, with 19 bases between the two germline ends. The CDR3 DNA reads TGCGCCAGCAGCCAAGGCTTCGTAGGAGGCTTCGGTGGCTACACCTTC. Its protein is CASSQGFVGGFGGYTF.

This clone is categorized as medium-sized. The chain recombines TRBV10-1 with TRBJ1-2; TRBD1 aligns across 8 bases. Trimming removed 8 bases from V and 0 bases from J; junction bases left unmatched: 11. Per germline, CDR1 WNHNN and CDR2 SYGVQD (reference sequence). The CDR3 length is 16 residues. In DNA form, the CDR3 reads TGCGCCAGCGACAGGACAGGGCTAAGGACTAACTATGGCTACACCTTC. Protein product: CASDRTGLRTNYGYTF.

The chain links TRBV2 to TRBJ1-1, with D maybe TRBD1 (6 bases). Germline values: CDR1 SNHLY, CDR2 FYNNEI. The CDR3 loop spans 13 amino acids. V dropped 6 bases and J dropped 0 bases, with 8 bases sitting between them. DNA for the CDR3: TGTGCCAGCAGCGGACAGATGAACACTGAAGCTTTCTTT. Protein product: CASSGQMNTEAFF.